Here is one T cell receptor beta chain with its context. This specimen comes from a study of Ad26.COV2.S vaccination and SARS-CoV-2 variants. This sample's treatment: about 20 received Ad26.COV2.S at low or high dose, single or two shots; 5 received placebo; per-sample allocation not given. After the first vaccine or placebo injection, samples were drawn on day 63. There are 15 residues in the CDR3. In germline, CDR1 is SGHNT, CDR2 YENEEA. The V and J ends lost 0 bases and 2 bases respectively, with 9 bases between them. Only in-frame clones appear in the TCRdb table, and some are missing; sequencing was by immunoSEQ multiplex PCR. The sample has around 450,000 clones; about 92% are singletons.

This TCR was recovered from a person aged 18 to 65 who received the Ad26.COV2.S COVID-19 vaccine or a placebo. The sample consisted of peripheral blood, taken in a trial of Ad26.COV2.S vaccine versus placebo. The chain links TRBV11-3 to TRBJ2-3; possibly TRBD1 or TRBD2 for D (5 bases each). CDR3 protein: CASSLDRGATDTQYF. In DNA form, the CDR3 reads TGTGCCAGCAGCTTAGATCGGGGCGCCACAGATACGCAGTATTTT. The variable domain in full, with the rest retrieved from reference TRBV11-3 and TRBJ2-3, is EAGVVQSPRYKIIEKKQPVAFWCNPISGHNTLYWYLQNLGQGPELLIRYENEEAVDDSQLPKDRFSAERLKGVDSTLKIQPAELGDSAVYLCASSLDRGATDTQYFGPGTRLTVL.